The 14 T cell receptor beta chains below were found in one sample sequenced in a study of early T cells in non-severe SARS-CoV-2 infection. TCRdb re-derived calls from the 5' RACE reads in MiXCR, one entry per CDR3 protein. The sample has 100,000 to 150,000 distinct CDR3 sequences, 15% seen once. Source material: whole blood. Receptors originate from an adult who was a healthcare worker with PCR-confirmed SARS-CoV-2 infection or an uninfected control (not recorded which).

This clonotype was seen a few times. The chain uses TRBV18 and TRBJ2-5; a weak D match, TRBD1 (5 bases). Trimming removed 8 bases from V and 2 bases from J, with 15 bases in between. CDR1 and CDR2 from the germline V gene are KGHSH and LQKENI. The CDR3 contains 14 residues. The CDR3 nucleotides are TGTGCCAGCGACTTTCTGCAGGGACAAGAGACCCAGTACTTC. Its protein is CASDFLQGQETQYF.

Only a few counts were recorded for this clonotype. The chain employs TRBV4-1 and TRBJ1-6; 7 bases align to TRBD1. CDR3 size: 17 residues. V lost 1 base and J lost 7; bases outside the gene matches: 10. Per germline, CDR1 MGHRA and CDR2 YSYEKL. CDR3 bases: TGCGCCAGCAGCCAAGTGCCGCGGGGACAGCAAAATTCACCCCTCCACTTT. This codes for CASSQVPRGQQNSPLHF.

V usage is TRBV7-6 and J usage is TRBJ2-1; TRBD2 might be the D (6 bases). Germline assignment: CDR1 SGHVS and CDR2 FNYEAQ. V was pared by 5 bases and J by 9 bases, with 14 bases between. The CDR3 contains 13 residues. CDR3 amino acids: CASSPDHSGEQFF. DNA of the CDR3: TGTGCCAGCAGCCCAGACCATAGCGGTGAGCAGTTCTTC.

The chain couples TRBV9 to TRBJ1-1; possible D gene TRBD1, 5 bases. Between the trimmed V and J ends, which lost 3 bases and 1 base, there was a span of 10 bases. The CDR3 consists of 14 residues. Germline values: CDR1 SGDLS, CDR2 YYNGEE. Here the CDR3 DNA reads TGTGCCAGCAGCGGGGGACTTCCGAACACTGAAGCTTTCTTT. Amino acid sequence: CASSGGLPNTEAFF. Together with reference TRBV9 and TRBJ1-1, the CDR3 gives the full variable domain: DSGVTQTPKHLITATGQRVTLRCSPRSGDLSVYWYQQSLDQGLQFLIQYYNGEERAKGNILERFSAQQFPDLHSELNLSSLELGDSALYFCASSGGLPNTEAFFGQGTRLTVV.

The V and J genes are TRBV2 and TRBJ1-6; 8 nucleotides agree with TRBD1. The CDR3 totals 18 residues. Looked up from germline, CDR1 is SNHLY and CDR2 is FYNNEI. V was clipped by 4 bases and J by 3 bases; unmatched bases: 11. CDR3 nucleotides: TGTGCCAGCAGTGTGACAGGGGAGGAATTACGCTATAATTCACCCCTCCACTTT. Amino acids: CASSVTGEELRYNSPLHF.

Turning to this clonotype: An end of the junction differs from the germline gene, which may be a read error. The CDR3 reads CATTTGMNTEAFF. CDR3 sequence (DNA): TGTGCGACCACGACAGGGATGAACACTGAAGCTTTCTTT. The chain employs TRBV15 and TRBJ1-1; TRBD1 aligns across 7 bases. Per germline, CDR1 LNHNV and CDR2 YYDKDF (reference sequence). There are 13 residues in the CDR3.

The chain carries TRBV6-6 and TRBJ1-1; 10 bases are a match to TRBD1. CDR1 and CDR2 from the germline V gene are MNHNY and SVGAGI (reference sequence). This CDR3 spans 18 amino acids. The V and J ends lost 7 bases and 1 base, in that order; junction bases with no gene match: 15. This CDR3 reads CASTDFYGQGEKNTEAFF. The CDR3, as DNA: TGTGCCAGCACCGACTTTTACGGACAGGGGGAGAAGAACACTGAAGCTTTCTTT.

The chain's CDR3 is CASSLRGARDTEAFF. The CDR3, as DNA: TGTGCCAGCAGTTTGAGGGGGGCGCGTGACACTGAAGCTTTCTTT. This chain links TRBV12-3 or TRBV12-4 with TRBJ1-1, with D maybe TRBD1 (6 bases). Trimming took 3 bases from V and 3 from J, leaving 14 bases between them. The CDR3 totals 15 residues.

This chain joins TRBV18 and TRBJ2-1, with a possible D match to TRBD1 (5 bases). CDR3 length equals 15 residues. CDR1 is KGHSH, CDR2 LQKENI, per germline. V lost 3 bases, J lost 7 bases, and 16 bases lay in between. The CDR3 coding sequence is TGTGCCAGCTCACCGCTTTCGGACATTGGGAATGAGCAGTTCTTC. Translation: CASSPLSDIGNEQFF.

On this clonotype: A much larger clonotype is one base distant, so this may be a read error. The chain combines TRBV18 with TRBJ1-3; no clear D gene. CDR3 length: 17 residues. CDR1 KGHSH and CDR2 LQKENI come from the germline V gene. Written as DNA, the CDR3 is TGTGCCAGCTCACCGGGAGCAGGATTGAGCTCTGAAAACACCATATATTTT. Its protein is CASSPGAGLSSENTIYF.

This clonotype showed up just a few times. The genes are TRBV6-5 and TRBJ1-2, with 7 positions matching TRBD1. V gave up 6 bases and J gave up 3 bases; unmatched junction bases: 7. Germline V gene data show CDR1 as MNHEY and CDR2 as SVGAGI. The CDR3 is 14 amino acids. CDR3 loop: CASSQGVGYYGYTF. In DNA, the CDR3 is TGTGCCAGCAGCCAGGGGGTTGGCTACTATGGCTACACCTTC.

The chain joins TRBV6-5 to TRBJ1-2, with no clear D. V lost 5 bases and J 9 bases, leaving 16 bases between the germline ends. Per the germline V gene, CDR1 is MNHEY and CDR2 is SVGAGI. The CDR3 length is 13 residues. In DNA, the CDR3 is TGTGCCAGCAGTATATCTAACGGGCTTAGCTACACCTTC. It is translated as CASSISNGLSYTF.

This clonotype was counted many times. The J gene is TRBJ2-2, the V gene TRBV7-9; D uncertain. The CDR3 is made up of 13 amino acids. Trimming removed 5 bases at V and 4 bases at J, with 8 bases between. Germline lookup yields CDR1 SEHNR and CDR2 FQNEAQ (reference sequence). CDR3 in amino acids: CASSQTVTGELFF. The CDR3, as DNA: TGTGCCAGCAGCCAAACAGTCACCGGGGAGCTGTTTTTT.

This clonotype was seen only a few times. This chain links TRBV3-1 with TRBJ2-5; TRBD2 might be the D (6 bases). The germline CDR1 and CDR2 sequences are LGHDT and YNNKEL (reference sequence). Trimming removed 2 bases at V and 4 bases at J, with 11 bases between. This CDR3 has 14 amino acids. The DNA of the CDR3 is TGTGCCAGCAGCCAACGGGGGTTTGGAGAGACCCAGTACTTC. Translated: CASSQRGFGETQYF.